The 28 T cell receptor beta chains listed next were all sequenced from one sample in a study of immune evolution from preneoplasia to lung adenocarcinoma. Sequenced by immunoSEQ multiplex PCR; TCRdb stores in-frame clones only, minus some. The sample consists of around 10,000 clones, around 90% of them appearing once. The specimen was FFPE invasive lung adenocarcinoma tissue. The receptors here all came from a person aged 70 to 79 with invasive lung adenocarcinoma.

The V and J genes are TRBV11-2 and TRBJ2-5; 7 bases are a match to TRBD1. Trimming cost V 5 bases and J 4 bases; bases outside gene matches: 4. The CDR3 is 13 residues long. Germline V gives CDR1 SGHAT, CDR2 FQNNGV. CDR3 in DNA: TGTGCCAGCAGCCTGGGACAGAGAGAGACCCAGTACTTC. Translated: CASSLGQRETQYF.

This clone has just a few counts. A read error may produce the germline difference seen at one junction end. V and J are TRBV30 and TRBJ1-2; possible D gene TRBD1, 5 bases. This CDR3 spans 12 amino acids. CDR1 is GTSNPN, CDR2 SVGIG, per germline (reference sequence). This CDR3 is CAWSGQGDGHTF. The CDR3 nucleotides are TGTGCCTGGAGTGGCCAGGGCGATGGCCACACCTTC.

This rearrangement joins TRBV28 to TRBJ2-2, with TRBD1 identical over 9 bases. J gave up 6 bases and V 7 bases, and 6 bases lay outside the gene matches. Germline CDR1 and CDR2: MDHEN and SYDVKM. The CDR3 has 14 amino acids. In DNA form, the CDR3 reads TGTGCCAGCATGGGACAGGGAGGTTCCGGGGAGCTGTTTTTT. It encodes CASMGQGGSGELFF. The full variable domain, with the rest looked up from reference TRBV28 and TRBJ2-2, is DVKVTQSSRYLVKRTGEKVFLECVQDMDHENMFWYRQDPGLGLRLIYFSYDVKMKEKGDIPEGYSVSREKKERFSLILESASTNQTSMYLCASMGQGGSGELFFGEGSRLTVL.

V usage is TRBV6-5 and J usage is TRBJ1-1, with D perhaps TRBD1 (5 bases). V lost 5 bases and J 0 bases, leaving 10 bases between the germline ends. Per germline, CDR1 MNHEY and CDR2 SVGAGI. The CDR3 sequence is 14 residues long. Here the CDR3 reads CASSERQLNTEAFF. The CDR3 DNA follows: TGTGCCAGCAGTGAAAGACAGTTGAACACTGAAGCTTTCTTT.

This clone was seen just once. The CDR3 bases are TGCGCCAGCAGCAAAGACACCCTGAGCTCTGGAAACACCATATATTTT. Translating gives CASSKDTLSSGNTIYF. The V gene is TRBV10-1, the J gene TRBJ1-3; no clear D. The CDR3 runs to 16 residues. Per germline, CDR1 WNHNN and CDR2 SYGVQD (reference sequence). V lost 6 bases to trimming and J lost 0 bases, with 15 bases between them.

V gene TRBV6-5 combines with J gene TRBJ2-5; D is uncertain. CDR3 length: 14 residues. CDR1 MNHEY and CDR2 SVGAGI come from the germline V gene. The ends were cut back, 1 base at V and 1 base at J, with 7 bases in the middle. CDR3 sequence reads: CASSYLRSQETQYF. CDR3 bases: TGTGCCAGCAGTTACTTGCGGAGCCAAGAGACCCAGTACTTC.

V gene TRBV19 combines with J gene TRBJ2-3, with 7 bases fitting TRBD1. This CDR3 region has 14 residues. Germline V CDR1 and CDR2: LNHDA, SQIVND (reference sequence). V dropped 3 bases and J dropped 1; count of bases not matched to a gene: 1. The CDR3 region has the DNA TGTGCCAGTAGTATTGGGACAGGCACAGATACGCAGTATTTT. It encodes CASSIGTGTDTQYF.

Remarks on this clone: At one boundary the junction diverges from the germline segment, which might be a read error. This rearrangement joins TRBV19 to TRBJ2-3; D might be TRBD2 (6 bases). The CDR3 totals 16 residues. Per the germline V gene, CDR1 is LNHDA and CDR2 is SQIVND (reference sequence). In DNA, the CDR3 is TGTGCTAGTAGTATCACAATGGCGGGGAGTACAGATACGCAGTATTTT. Protein product: CASSITMAGSTDTQYF.

This clone was picked up one time. V gene TRBV6-5 combines with J gene TRBJ2-1; the match to TRBD1 covers 7 bases. V shed 7 bases, J shed 3 bases, and the junction held 9 bases outside the gene matches. CDR1 MNHEY and CDR2 SVGAGI come from the germline V gene. The CDR3 extends over 15 amino acids. The DNA of the CDR3 is TGTGCCAGCACCAGACCCGGGACAGACTACAATGAGCAGTTCTTC. As protein: CASTRPGTDYNEQFF.

The V and J genes are TRBV28 and TRBJ2-5; D unclear. The CDR3 contains 14 residues. Germline CDR1 reads MDHEN; CDR2 reads SYDVKM. The V gene lost 8 bases and the J gene lost 7 bases, with 20 bases spanning the gap. The CDR3, as DNA: TGTGCCAGCGGAGAAGCCCCCGGTAAGGTGACCCAGTACTTC. Its translation: CASGEAPGKVTQYF.

The V call is TRBV27, the J call TRBJ2-5, with 11 positions matching TRBD2. Germline trimming cut 3 bases from V and 1 base from J; bases unmatched to any gene: 4. From germline, CDR1 is MNHEY and CDR2 SMNVEV (reference sequence). This CDR3 has 16 amino acids. DNA of the CDR3: TGTGCCAGCAGTTTCAGACTAGCGGGGCTCCAAGAGACCCAGTACTTC. Its protein product is CASSFRLAGLQETQYF.

The rearrangement links TRBV28 to TRBJ2-5, with no clear D. The CDR3 runs to 13 residues. The germline V and J ends were trimmed by 0 bases and 4 bases, with 6 bases remaining between them. Germline assignment: CDR1 MDHEN and CDR2 SYDVKM. The CDR3 region has the DNA TGTGCCAGCAGTTTATGGCAGGTAGAGACCCAGTACTTC. It is translated as CASSLWQVETQYF.

The rearrangement joins TRBV7-2 to TRBJ1-2, with TRBD1 matching over 8 bases. Trimming took 5 bases from V and 4 from J; bases not matched to a gene: 12. There are 16 residues in the CDR3. The V gene's germline CDR1 is SGHTA and CDR2 FQGNSA. The CDR3 region is CASSQHRGSRGYGYTF. The CDR3 nucleotides read TGTGCCAGCAGCCAACACAGGGGGAGCCGCGGCTATGGCTACACCTTC.

The DNA for the CDR3 is TGTGCCAGCAACACCTACGCAGCTTCCTACGAGCAGTACTTC. This codes for CASNTYAASYEQYF. This rearrangement joins TRBV11-2 to TRBJ2-7; D unclear. Germline CDR1 is SGHAT and CDR2 is FQNNGV. CDR3 length: 14 residues. Trimming stripped 7 bases from V and 1 base from J, with 14 bases between.

The rearrangement joins TRBV10-3 to TRBJ2-7, with 10 nucleotides matching TRBD1. From germline, CDR1 is ENHRY and CDR2 SYGVKD. The CDR3 extends over 15 amino acids. Unmatched junction bases numbered 14, after V lost 10 bases and J lost 5 bases. The CDR3 region has the DNA TGTGCCACCACAAAATCCGGGACAGGGGCCCACGAGCAGTACTTC. It translates to CATTKSGTGAHEQYF.

V is TRBV30 and J is TRBJ1-1; D gene uncertain. CDR1 is GTSNPN, CDR2 SVGIG, per germline (reference sequence). V was clipped by 3 bases and J by 11 bases, with 19 bases between them. The length of the CDR3 is 13 residues. CDR3 loop: CAWSDPITALAFF. The CDR3 DNA reads as TGTGCCTGGAGCGATCCCATTACAGCTTTGGCTTTCTTT. Full variable domain (remainder filled in from reference TRBV30 and TRBJ1-1): SQTIHQWPATLVQPVGSPLSLECTVEGTSNPNLYWYRQAAGRGLQLLFYSVGIGQISSEVPQNLSASRPQDRQFILSSKKLLLSDSGFYLCAWSDPITALAFFGQGTRLTVV.

The chain employs TRBV5-6 and TRBJ2-3; tentatively, D is TRBD1 (6 bases). Trimming left V 1 base short and J 3 bases short, with 12 bases between. The CDR3 contains 15 residues. Germline V gives CDR1 SGHDT, CDR2 YYEEEE. The CDR3, as DNA: TGTGCCAGCAGCTTGACAGGGCGGAAGACAGATACGCAGTATTTT. Translated: CASSLTGRKTDTQYF.

This sequence joins TRBV5-1 and TRBJ2-5, with D maybe TRBD2 (6 bases). The CDR3 loop spans 14 amino acids. Trimming pared 5 bases from V and 5 bases from J, leaving 16 bases between. CDR1 and CDR2 from the germline V gene are SGHRS and YFSETQ. The CDR3 coding sequence is TGCGCCAGCAGGCGGAGTCCGAGCGGGGAGACCCAGTACTTC. Translated, it gives CASRRSPSGETQYF.

Remarks on this clone: One end of the junction does not line up with germline, which may come from a read error. The chain recombines TRBV10-3 with TRBJ2-7, with 9 bases that match TRBD1. The CDR3 length is 14 residues. CDR1 and CDR2 (germline): ENHRY, SYGVKD. DNA of the CDR3: TGTGCCCTCAGGCAGACAGGGGGTTCCTACGAGCAGTACTTC. Amino acid sequence: CALRQTGGSYEQYF.

V gene TRBV28 combines with J gene TRBJ1-1; D is perhaps TRBD1 (5 bases). Trimming shortened V by 2 bases and J by 2 bases, and 9 bases separated the two germline ends. This CDR3 is built from 14 residues. Germline V gene sequence: CDR1 MDHEN, CDR2 SYDVKM. The CDR3 DNA reads TGTGCCAGCAGTTTAGGGGGACTCAACACTGAAGCTTTCTTT. This gives the protein CASSLGGLNTEAFF.

The chain combines TRBV6-5 with TRBJ1-1, with 7 bases aligning to TRBD1. CDR3 length: 14 amino acids. J was trimmed by 5 bases and V by 2 bases; bases with no gene match: 5. Germline V gene data show CDR1 as MNHEY and CDR2 as SVGAGI. CDR3 sequence: CASSYQGGVTEAFF. The CDR3 nucleotides read TGTGCCAGCAGTTACCAGGGGGGGGTGACTGAAGCTTTCTTT.

The DNA of the CDR3 is TGCGCCAGCAGCCAAGATCAGGCAGTCAGCAATCAGCCCCAGCATTTT. Translated: CASSQDQAVSNQPQHF. The chain joins TRBV4-1 to TRBJ1-5; D unresolved. Germline CDR1 MGHRA, CDR2 YSYEKL. The CDR3 loop spans 16 amino acids. The V and J ends lost 0 bases and 1 base respectively, with 10 bases between them.

This chain connects TRBV29-1 to TRBJ2-1; 9 bases fit TRBD1. With V trimmed by 4 bases and J by 4 bases, 11 bases remained unmatched. The CDR3 has 16 residues. CDR1 and CDR2 (germline): SQVTM, ANQGSEA. CDR3 residues: CSVVGVLDRGYNEQFF. The CDR3 DNA sequence: TGCAGCGTTGTGGGTGTTCTGGACAGGGGTTACAATGAGCAGTTCTTC.

The chain couples TRBV4-2 to TRBJ2-3; D is undetermined. V lost 1 base to trimming and J lost 3 bases, with 14 bases between them. The CDR3 runs 16 residues. Germline V gene data show CDR1 as LGHNA and CDR2 as YNFKEQ. CDR3 DNA sequence: TGTGCCAGCAGCCAAGGTCTGGGGTTACGGACAGATACGCAGTATTTT. This sequence encodes CASSQGLGLRTDTQYF.

CDR3 protein: CASTKGIGYTF. In DNA form, the CDR3 reads TGTGCCAGCACCAAGGGAATCGGCTACACCTTC. This chain links TRBV28 with TRBJ1-2; D is ambiguous. CDR1 is MDHEN, CDR2 SYDVKM, per germline. Trimming removed 7 bases from V and 8 bases from J, with 11 bases in between. The CDR3 is made up of 11 amino acids.

This chain connects TRBV28 to TRBJ1-2; maybe TRBD1 (6 bases). Germline V CDR1 and CDR2: MDHEN, SYDVKM. The CDR3 is 14 amino acids. Trimming removed 6 bases from V and 7 bases from J, with 18 bases in between. As DNA, the CDR3 is TGTGCCAGCAGCCTGGGGGCGGTAAGGAGTGGCTACACCTTC. Its translation is CASSLGAVRSGYTF.

The chain employs TRBV2 and TRBJ1-3; 7 nucleotides align to TRBD1. There are 14 residues in the CDR3. Trimming at V came to 4 bases and at J to 8 bases, leaving 8 bases not matched to a gene. Germline assignment: CDR1 SNHLY and CDR2 FYNNEI. The CDR3 DNA is TGTGCCAGCAGTGTCGACAGGGAATATTACACCATATATTTT. It is translated as CASSVDREYYTIYF. The full variable domain, with the rest looked up from reference TRBV2 and TRBJ1-3, is EPEVTQTPSHQVTQMGQEVILRCVPISNHLYFYWYRQILGQKVEFLVSFYNNEISEKSEIFDDQFSVERPDGSNFTLKIRSTKLEDSAMYFCASSVDREYYTIYFGEGSWLTVV.

CDR3 nucleotides: TGCAGCGTTGGGGCAGCCAACACCTACGAGCAGTACTTC. It translates to CSVGAANTYEQYF. The chain links TRBV29-1 to TRBJ2-7; D unclear. This CDR3 has 13 residues. Per the germline V gene, CDR1 is SQVTM and CDR2 is ANQGSEA. V lost 4 bases, J lost 2 bases, and 12 bases lay in between.